The 26 T cell receptor beta chains listed next were all sequenced from one sample in a study of T cells in Graves' hyperthyroidism and ophthalmopathy. Amplification of TCR beta CDR3 regions used RNA as the template. The HTBI primer set was used in a first-round RT-PCR of the TCR CDR3. From the multiplex PCR reads, TCRdb called clonotypes with MiXCR, one entry per CDR3 protein. The table has about 740,000 distinct CDR3 sequences, 12% to 15% seen once. The sequenced sample was blood. The receptors were gathered from a woman younger than 35 with Graves' hyperthyroidism.

This clonotype was counted ten times or more. The V gene is TRBV2, the J gene TRBJ1-1; D gene unclear. Germline V gene lookup returns CDR1 SNHLY and CDR2 FYNNEI. The CDR3 is 12 residues long. V lost 6 bases and J lost 11, with 16 bases in between. This CDR3 reads CASSPRTLGAFF. The CDR3 region has the DNA TGTGCCAGCAGCCCGAGAACACTAGGCGCTTTCTTT.

The V and J genes are TRBV7-3 and TRBJ2-2, with 13 bases that match TRBD2. From germline, CDR1 is SGHTA and CDR2 FQGTGA. This CDR3 has 15 residues. Trimming removed 3 bases from V and 6 bases from J; junction bases left unmatched: 1. As DNA, the CDR3 is TGTGCCAGCAGCTTGACTAGCGGGAGGTCCGGGGAGCTGTTTTTT. This gives the protein CASSLTSGRSGELFF. The full variable domain, completed using reference TRBV7-3 and TRBJ2-2, is GAGVSQTPSNKVTEKGKYVELRCDPISGHTALYWYRQSLGQGPEFLIYFQGTGAADDSGLPNDRFFAVRPEGSVSTLKIQRTERGDSAVYLCASSLTSGRSGELFFGEGSRLTVL.

This clonotype was observed at least ten times. The rearrangement joins TRBV24-1 to TRBJ1-2; D is possibly TRBD1 (6 bases). Germline CDR1 is KGHDR and CDR2 is SFDVKD. V lost 2 bases and J 4 bases, leaving 19 bases between the germline ends. The CDR3 length is 17 residues. CDR3 coding DNA: TGTGCCACCAGTGATTCGTCAGACATAGGGGGTACCTATGGCTACACCTTC. This sequence encodes CATSDSSDIGGTYGYTF.

This clonotype appeared once. The V call is TRBV27, the J call TRBJ1-2, with 12 bases fitting TRBD1. With V trimmed by 5 bases and J by 4 bases, 5 bases remained unmatched. CDR1 and CDR2 (germline): MNHEY, SMNVEV (reference sequence). The CDR3 spans 15 residues. CDR3: CASSAGTGGTYGYTF. CDR3 DNA sequence: TGTGCCAGCAGTGCCGGGACAGGGGGCACCTATGGCTACACCTTC.

The V gene is TRBV7-9, the J gene TRBJ2-1; D uncertain. The J call is in doubt because the DNA end fits TRBJ2-7 better. The CDR3 loop spans 11 amino acids. Germline CDR1 SEHNR, CDR2 FQNEAQ (reference sequence). CDR3 DNA: TGTGCCAGCAGCTCCACCCCTGAGCAGTACTTC. This translates into CASSSTPEQYF.

The gene calls are TRBV2 and TRBJ2-7; maybe TRBD2 (6 bases). V lost 8 bases, J lost 4 bases, and 21 bases lay in between. From germline, CDR1 is SNHLY and CDR2 FYNNEI. The CDR3 runs to 15 residues. The CDR3 sequence is CASLPPGDCEYEQYF. CDR3 nucleotides: TGTGCCAGCCTACCCCCGGGGGACTGCGAATACGAGCAGTACTTC. Using reference TRBV2 and TRBJ2-7 for the parts outside the CDR3, the full variable domain is EPEVTQTPSHQVTQMGQEVILRCVPISNHLYFYWYRQILGQKVEFLVSFYNNEISEKSEIFDDQFSVERPDGSNFTLKIRSTKLEDSAMYFCASLPPGDCEYEQYFGPGTRLTVT.

This clonotype was seen a handful of times. The genes are TRBV9 and TRBJ2-2; 12 bases line up with TRBD2. The germline CDR1 and CDR2 sequences are SGDLS and YYNGEE. The CDR3 has 19 amino acids. V lost 1 base, J lost 5 bases, and 12 bases stayed unmatched. The CDR3 nucleotides read TGTGCCAGCAGCGTATCGCCTAGCGGGAGGGCCCCGGGGACCGGGGAGCTGTTTTTT. It yields the protein CASSVSPSGRAPGTGELFF.

This clonotype came up many times. V is TRBV20-1 and J is TRBJ1-5; D uncertain. CDR3 size: 13 residues. Trimming took off 6 bases at V and 1 base at J, with 10 bases between the two ends. Germline lookup yields CDR1 DFQATT and CDR2 SNEGSKA (reference sequence). The CDR3 reads CSARLASNQPQHF. The CDR3 DNA follows: TGCAGTGCAAGGTTGGCCAGCAATCAGCCCCAGCATTTT.

The chain carries TRBV19 and TRBJ1-1, with D tentatively TRBD1 (6 bases). Per germline, CDR1 LNHDA and CDR2 SQIVND (reference sequence). V dropped 7 bases and J dropped 6 bases, with 15 bases sitting between them. This CDR3 region has 13 residues. Here the CDR3 reads CASTEGVSAEAFF. In nucleotides, the CDR3 is TGTGCCAGTACTGAGGGGGTGAGTGCTGAAGCTTTCTTT.

In its sample, this clonotype was seen many times. The V and J genes are TRBV7-9 and TRBJ2-3; 8 nucleotides agree with TRBD2. This CDR3 spans 18 amino acids. Germline CDR1 reads SEHNR; CDR2 reads FQNEAQ (reference sequence). The ends lost 5 bases at V and 0 bases at J; junction bases unmatched: 13. CDR3 DNA: TGTGCCAGCAGCCTGGGCCGAAAACTAGCGGATAGCACAGATACGCAGTATTTT. Its protein is CASSLGRKLADSTDTQYF.

This clonotype has at least ten counts. Relative to the germline gene, one junction end is altered; a read error may explain this. The J gene is TRBJ2-7, the V gene TRBV20-1; TRBD2 matches at 8 bases. Per germline, CDR1 DFQATT and CDR2 SNEGSKA (reference sequence). CDR3 length: 14 amino acids. The CDR3 protein is CSTRVAGGWGEQYF. The CDR3 DNA sequence: TGCAGTACTAGAGTGGCGGGAGGATGGGGCGAGCAGTACTTC.

In this sample, this clonotype turned up many times. CDR3 residues: CASSLLNLQGKMNTEAFF. In nucleotides, the CDR3 is TGTGCCAGCAGTTTACTGAATCTGCAGGGGAAGATGAACACTGAAGCTTTCTTT. The chain has TRBV12-3 or TRBV12-4 and TRBJ1-1; D perhaps matches TRBD1 (6 bases). The CDR3 runs 18 residues. Trimming cost V 2 bases and J 0 bases, with 19 bases left between them.

V and J are TRBV18 and TRBJ1-1; no clear D gene. V dropped 4 bases and J dropped 3 bases, with 15 bases sitting between them. This CDR3 region has 15 residues. The germline CDR1 and CDR2 sequences are KGHSH and LQKENI. The CDR3 nucleotides are TGTGCCAGCTCACAGGGTCTTGTGGGCTACACTGAAGCTTTCTTT. Translated, it gives CASSQGLVGYTEAFF.

This clonotype has ten or more counts. The rearrangement joins TRBV12-3 or TRBV12-4 to TRBJ1-2; D gene unclear. V was trimmed by 5 bases and J by 5 bases, leaving 12 bases between them. The CDR3 runs 13 residues. In nucleotides, the CDR3 is TGTGCCAGCAGTCGCGGCCTTGGGTATGGCTACACCTTC. Protein product: CASSRGLGYGYTF.

This clonotype has more than one count but fewer than ten. The rearrangement joins TRBV7-9 to TRBJ2-6; D might be TRBD1 (6 bases). This CDR3 region has 18 residues. Trimming cost V 0 bases and J 0 bases, with 12 bases left between them. Germline V gene sequence: CDR1 SEHNR, CDR2 FQNEAQ (reference sequence). The chain's CDR3 is CASSLATGKVSGANVLTF. For the CDR3, the DNA is TGTGCCAGCAGCTTAGCTACAGGGAAGGTCTCTGGGGCCAACGTCCTGACTTTC.

This clonotype has ten or more counts. The chain links TRBV20-1 to TRBJ1-5; possibly TRBD1 for D (5 bases). The CDR3 consists of 15 residues. From germline, CDR1 is DFQATT and CDR2 SNEGSKA (reference sequence). V was clipped by 5 bases and J by 5 bases, with 19 bases between them. The CDR3 DNA reads TGCAGTGCTCCCTCCAGCGTGGGGGTTTATCAGCCCCAGCATTTT. It specifies CSAPSSVGVYQPQHF.

V gene TRBV11-2 combines with J gene TRBJ1-4; 8 bases map to TRBD1. The ends lost 5 bases at V and 5 bases at J; junction bases unmatched: 4. CDR1 SGHAT and CDR2 FQNNGV come from the germline V gene. CDR3 size: 14 residues. The CDR3 protein is CASSRRQGNEKLFF. The CDR3 DNA sequence: TGTGCCAGCAGCCGCCGACAGGGGAATGAAAAACTGTTTTTT.

This clonotype appeared a few times. The junction departs from germline at one end; a sequencing error may be responsible. The genes are TRBV6-5 and TRBJ2-2; D not resolved. Germline CDR1 MNHEY, CDR2 SVGAGI. The CDR3 runs 15 residues. As DNA, the CDR3 is TGTGCCAGCGGTTACTCTCGAGGTGCGGCCGGGGAGCTGTTTTTT. Its protein is CASGYSRGAAGELFF.

This clonotype was seen a handful of times. The rearrangement uses TRBV20-1 and TRBJ1-1, with a weak D call TRBD1 (5 bases). Germline V gene data show CDR1 as DFQATT and CDR2 as SNEGSKA (reference sequence). V was pared by 0 bases and J by 0 bases, with 11 bases between. The CDR3 is 15 residues long. CDR3 protein: CSAREPGRMNTEAFF. As DNA, the CDR3 is TGCAGTGCTAGAGAACCGGGACGGATGAACACTGAAGCTTTCTTT.

Only a few counts were recorded for this clonotype. V and J are TRBV20-1 and TRBJ2-2; no definite D call. The V end lost 0 bases, the J end lost 6 bases, and 8 bases lay between the germline ends. CDR1 and CDR2 (germline): DFQATT, SNEGSKA (reference sequence). The CDR3 loop spans 13 amino acids. CDR3 nucleotides: TGCAGTGCTAGAGATAGTGGTGCCGGGGAGCTGTTTTTT. The encoded protein is CSARDSGAGELFF.

This clonotype was found a few times. The chain joins TRBV19 to TRBJ1-5; no reliable D call. This CDR3 region has 16 residues. The V end lost 3 bases, the J end lost 2 bases, and 14 bases lay between the germline ends. Germline lookup yields CDR1 LNHDA and CDR2 SQIVND (reference sequence). The DNA for the CDR3 is TGTGCCAGTAGTATTTATGTAGGACTGGGCAATCAGCCCCAGCATTTT. As protein: CASSIYVGLGNQPQHF.

This clonotype occurred a few times. V and J are TRBV3-1 and TRBJ2-7, with TRBD2 identical over 8 bases. Germline V gives CDR1 LGHDT, CDR2 YNNKEL (reference sequence). CDR3 length: 16 amino acids. Trimming took 8 bases from V and 6 from J; bases not matched to a gene: 18. CDR3 region: CASSLSSSGRSSEQYF. Here the CDR3 DNA reads TGTGCCAGCTCCCTCTCTAGCAGCGGGAGATCTTCCGAGCAGTACTTC.

Ten or more counts support this clonotype. V is TRBV5-6 and J is TRBJ1-5; no reliable D call. Germline V CDR1 and CDR2: SGHDT, YYEEEE. The CDR3 covers 12 residues. Trimming cost V 5 bases and J 6 bases, with 9 bases left between them. Written as DNA, the CDR3 is TGTGCCAGCAGTCTGGGGATTCAGCCCCAGCATTTT. This encodes CASSLGIQPQHF.

This chain joins TRBV25-1 and TRBJ1-1; perhaps TRBD1 as D (6 bases). The V end lost 4 bases, the J end lost 9 bases, and 9 bases lay between the germline ends. This CDR3 spans 11 amino acids. Per the germline V gene, CDR1 is MGHDK and CDR2 is SYGVNS. The CDR3 DNA reads as TGTGCCAGCAGTGTCTGGGGGCAAGCTTTCTTT. Protein: CASSVWGQAFF.

This chain links TRBV27 with TRBJ2-1; D is possibly TRBD1 or TRBD2 (5 bases each). The CDR3 is made up of 16 amino acids. Germline V gene data show CDR1 as MNHEY and CDR2 as SMNVEV (reference sequence). V was trimmed by 0 bases and J by 6 bases, leaving 15 bases between them. CDR3 nucleotides: TGTGCCAGCAGTTTATCGGGGGACGGCAGCACCAATGAGCAGTTCTTC. This encodes CASSLSGDGSTNEQFF.

This chain connects TRBV19 to TRBJ2-7, with 12 bases aligning to TRBD1. J lost 7 bases, V lost 5 bases, and 12 bases had no gene match. The CDR3 covers 16 residues. Germline CDR1 reads LNHDA; CDR2 reads SQIVND (reference sequence). The CDR3 DNA reads TGTGCCAGTAGTGCCGTTACTGGGACAGGGGGCGTTGAGCAGTACTTC. Encoded protein: CASSAVTGTGGVEQYF.